A selection of T cell receptor beta chains follows, all from one sample in a study of blood T cell repertoires in COVID-19. Generated by immunoSEQ multiplex PCR, the TCRdb table keeps only in-frame clones and is missing some. Among 20,000 to 25,000 clones listed, 70% to 90% were seen once. Sequencing was done on a sample of peripheral blood. These receptors were obtained from a human donor in a cohort sampled during active COVID-19. The donor label of this sample is uncertain. The CDR3 runs from the conserved cysteine through the conserved F or W. D genes are given only for firm matches. Rows may omit the clone size; those that give it use once, few, many or a size class.

clone_size,d_call,j_call,v_call,cdr3_length,cdr3_nt,cdr3_aa
.,.,TRBJ2-3,TRBV18,12,TGTGCCAGCTCACCCGACGGGGATACGCAGTATTTT,CASSPDGDTQYF
.,TRBD2,TRBJ2-4,TRBV28,16,TGTGCCAGCAGTCTCCTGACTAGCGGGAATCGAGACATTCAGTACTTC,CASSLLTSGNRDIQYF
.,.,TRBJ2-1,TRBV20-1,15,TGCAGTGCTAGTGATCCGGGAGTCCCGGGGAATGAGCAGTTCTTC,CSASDPGVPGNEQFF
.,.,TRBJ2-7,TRBV18,13,TGTGCCAGCTCGCTAAGTTTTAGCTACGAGCAGTACTTC,CASSLSFSYEQYF
.,TRBD2,TRBJ2-1,TRBV6-1,17,TGTGCCAGCAGTGAGGTCCTAGCGGGGGCCTCTTGGGATGAGCAGTTCTTC,CASSEVLAGASWDEQFF
.,TRBD2,TRBJ2-7,TRBV5-1,15,TGCGCCAGCAGCCCGACTAGCGGAATGTTCCACGAGCAGTACTTC,CASSPTSGMFHEQYF
.,.,TRBJ2-6,TRBV7-9,15,TGTGCCAGCAGTCCCACAGGGTCAGGGGCCAACGTCCTGACTTTC,CASSPTGSGANVLTF
.,TRBD1,TRBJ2-3,TRBV19,17,TGTGCCAGTAGGCTTTCCGGGGACAGGGTGGCCACAGATACGCAGTATTTT,CASRLSGDRVATDTQYF
.,TRBD1,TRBJ2-1,TRBV28,13,TGTGCCGCACGGACAGGCCCCAATAGGGAGCAGTTCTTC,CAARTGPNREQFF
.,TRBD1,TRBJ2-5,TRBV3-1/TRBV3-2,14,TGTGCCAGCAGCCTGGGACAGATACAAGAGACCCAGTACTTC,CASSLGQIQETQYF
.,.,TRBJ2-2,TRBV9,14,TGTGCCAGCAGCGCGTACTGGAACACCGGGGAGCTGTTTTTT,CASSAYWNTGELFF
.,.,TRBJ2-1,TRBV28,14,TGTGCCAGCTACCCCCGAGAAAGCTACAATGAGCAGTTCTTC,CASYPRESYNEQFF
.,TRBD1,TRBJ2-3,TRBV2,15,TGTGCCAGCAGTGAAGAACAGGGGCCCACAGATACGCAGTATTTT,CASSEEQGPTDTQYF
few,.,TRBJ1-2,TRBV28,13,TGTGCCAGCAGTTTGGCGGGTAACTATGGCTACACCTTC,CASSLAGNYGYTF
.,TRBD1,TRBJ2-7,TRBV7-6,13,TGTGCCAGCAGCTTAGGGACAGGGGGCGAGCAGTACTTC,CASSLGTGGEQYF
.,TRBD1,TRBJ2-1,TRBV11-2,15,TGTGCCAGCAGCCGAGTAAGGGGGCGCTTGAATGAGCAGTTCTTC,CASSRVRGRLNEQFF
.,.,TRBJ2-1,TRBV9,17,TGTGCCAGCAGCGCACAGCTGGTACAGAGCTCCTACAATGAGCAGTTCTTC,CASSAQLVQSSYNEQFF
.,TRBD2,TRBJ2-2,TRBV27,15,TGTGCCAGCAGTTTGCGGGAGGGTGGCACCGGGGAGCTGTTTTTT,CASSLREGGTGELFF
.,.,TRBJ1-1,TRBV6-2/TRBV6-3,13,TGTGCCAGCAGTCCACAACCGGAGACTGAAGCTTTCTTT,CASSPQPETEAFF
.,.,TRBJ1-1,TRBV21-1,10,TGTGCCACCCAGGGGGTTGAAGCTTTCTTT,CATQGVEAFF
.,TRBD2,TRBJ2-5,TRBV5-4,14,TGTGCCAGCAGCTTGGCTAGCGGGCAAGAGACCCAGTACTTC,CASSLASGQETQYF
.,TRBD2,TRBJ2-3,TRBV11-3,16,TGTGCCAGCAGCCCCCTAGCGGGAGGGCCGGGCGATACGCAGTATTTT,CASSPLAGGPGDTQYF